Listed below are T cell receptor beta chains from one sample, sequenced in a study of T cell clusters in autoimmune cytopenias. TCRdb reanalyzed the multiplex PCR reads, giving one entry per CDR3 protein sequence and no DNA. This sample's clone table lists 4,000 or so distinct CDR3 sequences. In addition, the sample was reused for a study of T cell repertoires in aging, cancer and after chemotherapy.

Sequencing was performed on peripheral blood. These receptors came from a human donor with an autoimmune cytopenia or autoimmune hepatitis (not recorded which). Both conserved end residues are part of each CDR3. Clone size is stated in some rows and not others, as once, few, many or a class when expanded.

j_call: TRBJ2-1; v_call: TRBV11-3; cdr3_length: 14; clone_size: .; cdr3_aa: CASSGLAKGDEQFF
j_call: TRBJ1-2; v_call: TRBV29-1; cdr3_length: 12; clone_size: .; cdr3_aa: CSVVQGNYGYTF
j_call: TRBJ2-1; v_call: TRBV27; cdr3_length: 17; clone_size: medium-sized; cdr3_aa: CASSFSSYRGVGNEQFF
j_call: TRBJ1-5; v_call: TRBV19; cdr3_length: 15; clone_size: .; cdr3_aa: CASTPGQGWNQPQHF
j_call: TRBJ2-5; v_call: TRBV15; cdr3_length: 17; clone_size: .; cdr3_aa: CATSRDHSGTGGETQYF
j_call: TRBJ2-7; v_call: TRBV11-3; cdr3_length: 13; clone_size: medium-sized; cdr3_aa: CASSLAISYEQYF
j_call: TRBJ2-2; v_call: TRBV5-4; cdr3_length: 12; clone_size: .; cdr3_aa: CASSLQAGELFF
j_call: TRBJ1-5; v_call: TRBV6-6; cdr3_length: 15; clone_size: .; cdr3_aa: CASSEDRSGNQPQHF
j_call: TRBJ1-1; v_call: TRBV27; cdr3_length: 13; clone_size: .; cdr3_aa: CASSHTWDTEAFF
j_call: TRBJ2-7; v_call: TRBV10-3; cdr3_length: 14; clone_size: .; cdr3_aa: CAISGQGVANEQYF
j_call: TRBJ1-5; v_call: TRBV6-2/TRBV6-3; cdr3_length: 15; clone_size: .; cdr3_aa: CASSYDSLGNQPQHF
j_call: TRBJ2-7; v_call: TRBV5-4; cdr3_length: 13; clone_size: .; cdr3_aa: CASSHGGSYEQYF
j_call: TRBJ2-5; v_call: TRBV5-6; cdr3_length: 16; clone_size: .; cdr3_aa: CASSFERRGGQETQYF
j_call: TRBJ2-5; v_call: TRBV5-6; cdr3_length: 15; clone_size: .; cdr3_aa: CASSLGGQVWETQYF
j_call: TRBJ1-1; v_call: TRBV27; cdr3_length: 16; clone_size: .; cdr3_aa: CASSPTKQEGNTEAFF
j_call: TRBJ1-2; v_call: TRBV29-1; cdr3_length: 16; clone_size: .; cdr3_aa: CSVEEPRGRRDYGYTF
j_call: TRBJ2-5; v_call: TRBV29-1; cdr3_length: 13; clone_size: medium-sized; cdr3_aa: CSVEEVRGETQYF
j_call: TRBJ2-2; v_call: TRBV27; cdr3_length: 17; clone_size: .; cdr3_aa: CASSLWRGGANTGELFF
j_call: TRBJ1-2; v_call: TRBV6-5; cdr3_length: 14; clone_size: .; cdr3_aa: CASKSGAANYGYTF
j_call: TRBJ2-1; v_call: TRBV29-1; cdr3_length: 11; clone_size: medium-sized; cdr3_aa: CSVVHNNEQFF
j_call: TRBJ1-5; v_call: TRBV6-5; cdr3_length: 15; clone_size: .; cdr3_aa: CASSYSRLGNQPQHF
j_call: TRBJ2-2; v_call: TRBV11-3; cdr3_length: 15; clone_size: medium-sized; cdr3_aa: CASSPGGATTGELFF
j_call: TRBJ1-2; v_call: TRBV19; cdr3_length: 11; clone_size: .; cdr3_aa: CASSMNYGYTF
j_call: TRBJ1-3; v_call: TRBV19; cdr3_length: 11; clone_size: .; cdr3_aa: CAMDSGNTIYF